This T cell receptor beta chain was sequenced during a study of blood T cell repertoires in COVID-19. Study-wide background: The study drew acute and convalescent COVID-19 samples from the United States, Italy and Spain. Nucleic acid was either cDNA or gDNA, and it came from T cells, B-cell-depleted T cells, or PBMCs.

TCRdb's copy holds only in-frame clones and misses some; the assay was immunoSEQ multiplex PCR. In the table there are roughly 40,000 clones, about 87% of which are singletons. V was trimmed by 7 bases and J by 4 bases, leaving 4 bases between them. Per the germline V gene, CDR1 is MNHEY and CDR2 is SMNVEV (reference sequence). The CDR3 has 10 residues. The sequence was collected from a woman aged 35 to 49 with acute or convalescent COVID-19. Material for sequencing was peripheral blood. The V gene is TRBV27, the J gene TRBJ1-1; D not certain. CDR3 protein: CASIGTEAFF. Written as DNA, the CDR3 is TGTGCCAGCATCGGCACTGAAGCTTTCTTT.